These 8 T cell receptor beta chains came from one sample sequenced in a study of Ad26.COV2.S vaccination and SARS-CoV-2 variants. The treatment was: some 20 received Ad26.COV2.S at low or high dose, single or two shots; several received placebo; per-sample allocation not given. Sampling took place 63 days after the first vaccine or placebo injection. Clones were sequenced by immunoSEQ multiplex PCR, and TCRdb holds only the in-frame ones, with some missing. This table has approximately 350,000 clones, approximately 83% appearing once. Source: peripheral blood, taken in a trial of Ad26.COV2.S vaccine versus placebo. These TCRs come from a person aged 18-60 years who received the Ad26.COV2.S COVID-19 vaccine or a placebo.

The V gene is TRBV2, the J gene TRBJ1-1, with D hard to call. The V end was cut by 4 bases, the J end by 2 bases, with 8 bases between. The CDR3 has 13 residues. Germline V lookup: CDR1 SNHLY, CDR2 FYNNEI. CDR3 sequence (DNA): TGTGCCAGCAGTGGTTACAGAAACACTGAAGCTTTCTTT. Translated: CASSGYRNTEAFF.

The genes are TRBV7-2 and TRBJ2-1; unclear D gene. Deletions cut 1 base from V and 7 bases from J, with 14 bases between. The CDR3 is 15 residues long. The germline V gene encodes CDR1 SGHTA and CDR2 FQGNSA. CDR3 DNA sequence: TGTGCCAGCAGCTTAGTACGGACGGTGGGGAATGAGCAGTTCTTC. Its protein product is CASSLVRTVGNEQFF.

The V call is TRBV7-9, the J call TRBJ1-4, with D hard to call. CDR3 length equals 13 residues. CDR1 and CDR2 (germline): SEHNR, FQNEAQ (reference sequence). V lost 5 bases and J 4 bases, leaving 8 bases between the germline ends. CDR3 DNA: TGTGCCAGCAGCCCAGCCCGTAATGAAAAACTGTTTTTT. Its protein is CASSPARNEKLFF.

The CDR3 bases are TGTGCCAGTAGTCCCGCCCGGACAGGGGGCGCGAGACAGCCCCAGCATTTT. It specifies CASSPARTGGARQPQHF. The chain recombines TRBV19 with TRBJ1-5, with TRBD1 matching over 11 bases. The junction had 13 bases not matched to a gene; V was cut back by 5 bases and J by 7 bases. The CDR3 totals 17 residues. CDR1 is LNHDA, CDR2 SQIVND, per germline (reference sequence).

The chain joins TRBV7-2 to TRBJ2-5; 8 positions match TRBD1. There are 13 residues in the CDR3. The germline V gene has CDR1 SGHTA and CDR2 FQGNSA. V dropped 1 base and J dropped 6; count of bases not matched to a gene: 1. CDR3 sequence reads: CASSLGQGKTQYF. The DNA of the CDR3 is TGTGCCAGCAGCTTAGGACAGGGGAAGACCCAGTACTTC.

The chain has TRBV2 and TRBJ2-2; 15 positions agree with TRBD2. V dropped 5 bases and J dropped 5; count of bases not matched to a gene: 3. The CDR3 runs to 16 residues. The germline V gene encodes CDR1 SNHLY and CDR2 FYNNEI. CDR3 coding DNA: TGTGCCAGCAGTCGGACTAGCGGGAGGGGTACCGGGGAGCTGTTTTTT. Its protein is CASSRTSGRGTGELFF.

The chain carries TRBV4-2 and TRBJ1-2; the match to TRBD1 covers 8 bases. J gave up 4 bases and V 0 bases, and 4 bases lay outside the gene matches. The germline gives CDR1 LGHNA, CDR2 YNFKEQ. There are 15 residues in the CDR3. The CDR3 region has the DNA TGTGCCAGCAGCCAAGATCTCGGGACAGGCTATGGCTACACCTTC. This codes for CASSQDLGTGYGYTF.

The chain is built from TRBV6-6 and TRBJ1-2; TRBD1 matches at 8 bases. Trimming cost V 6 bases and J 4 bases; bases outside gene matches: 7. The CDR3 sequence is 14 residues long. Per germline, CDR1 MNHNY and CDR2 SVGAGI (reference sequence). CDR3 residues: CASRAYRGAYGYTF. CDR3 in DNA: TGTGCCAGCAGGGCTTACAGGGGGGCCTATGGCTACACCTTC.